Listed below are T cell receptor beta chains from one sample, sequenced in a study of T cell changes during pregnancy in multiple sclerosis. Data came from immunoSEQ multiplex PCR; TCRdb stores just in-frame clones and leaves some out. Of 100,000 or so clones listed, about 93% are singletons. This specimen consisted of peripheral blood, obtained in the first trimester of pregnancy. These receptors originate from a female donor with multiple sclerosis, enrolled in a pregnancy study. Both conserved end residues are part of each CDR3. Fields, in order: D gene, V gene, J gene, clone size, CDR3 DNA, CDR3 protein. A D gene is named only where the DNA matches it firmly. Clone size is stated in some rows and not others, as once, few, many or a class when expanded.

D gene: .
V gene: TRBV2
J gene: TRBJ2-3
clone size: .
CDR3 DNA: TGTGCCAGCAGTGCCCTCGGGGGAATCGGCACAGATACGCAGTATTTT
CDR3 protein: CASSALGGIGTDTQYF

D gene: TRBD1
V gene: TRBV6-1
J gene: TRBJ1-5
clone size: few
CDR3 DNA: TGTGCCAGCACCCTCAGGGGGTTCAATCAGCCCCAGCATTTT
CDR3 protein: CASTLRGFNQPQHF

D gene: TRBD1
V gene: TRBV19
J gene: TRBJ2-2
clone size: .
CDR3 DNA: TGTGCCAGTTCGGGACAGGGATGGACCGGGGAGCTGTTTTTT
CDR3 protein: CASSGQGWTGELFF

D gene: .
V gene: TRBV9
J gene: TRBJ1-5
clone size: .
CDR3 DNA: TGTGCCAGCAGCGCGGGAGGGGGGCAGCCCCAGCATTTT
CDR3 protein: CASSAGGGQPQHF

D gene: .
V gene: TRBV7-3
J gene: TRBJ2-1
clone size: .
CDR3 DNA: TGTGCCAGCAGCCCGAGCTCCTACAATGAGCAGTTCTTC
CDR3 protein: CASSPSSYNEQFF

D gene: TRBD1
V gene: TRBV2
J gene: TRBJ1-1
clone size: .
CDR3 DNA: TGTGCCGGCAGGAGGGGGCAGGGTTTGTTTGAAGCTTTCTTT
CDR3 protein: CAGRRGQGLFEAFF

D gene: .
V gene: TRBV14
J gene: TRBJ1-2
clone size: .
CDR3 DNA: TGTGCCAGCAGCCAGGGGGGACGGCCCGGCTACACCTTC
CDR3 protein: CASSQGGRPGYTF

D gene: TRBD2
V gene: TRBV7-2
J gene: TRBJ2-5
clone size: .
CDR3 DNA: TGTGCCAGCAGCTTAGAGACGCTAGCGGGGGGGCCCGAGGAAGAGACCCAGTACTTC
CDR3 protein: CASSLETLAGGPEEETQYF

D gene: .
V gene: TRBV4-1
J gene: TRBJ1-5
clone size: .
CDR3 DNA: TGCGCCAGCAGCCAAGATTTGGGGGGGACTCAGCCCCAGCATTTT
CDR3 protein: CASSQDLGGTQPQHF

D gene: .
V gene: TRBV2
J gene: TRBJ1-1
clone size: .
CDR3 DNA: TGTGCCAGCAGTGGTCAGGGGATCACTGAAGCTTTCTTT
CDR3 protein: CASSGQGITEAFF